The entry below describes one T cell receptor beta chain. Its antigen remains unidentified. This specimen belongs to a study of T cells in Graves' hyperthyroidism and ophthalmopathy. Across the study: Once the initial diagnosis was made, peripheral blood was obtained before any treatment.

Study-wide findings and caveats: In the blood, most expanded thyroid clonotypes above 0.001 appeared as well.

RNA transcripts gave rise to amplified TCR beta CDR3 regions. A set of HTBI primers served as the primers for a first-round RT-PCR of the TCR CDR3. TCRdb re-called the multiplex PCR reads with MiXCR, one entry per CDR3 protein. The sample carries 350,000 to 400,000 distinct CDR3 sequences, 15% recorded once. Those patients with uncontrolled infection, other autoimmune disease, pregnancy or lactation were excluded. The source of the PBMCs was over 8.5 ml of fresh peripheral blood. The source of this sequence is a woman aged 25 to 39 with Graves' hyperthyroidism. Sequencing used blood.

The CDR3: CAIRAGGGITGELFF. The CDR3 DNA reads as TGTGCCATCAGGGCAGGGGGCGGGATCACCGGGGAGCTGTTTTTT. The rearrangement joins TRBV10-3 to TRBJ2-2; TRBD1 matches at 8 bases. The CDR3 sequence is 15 residues long. CDR1 is ENHRY, CDR2 SYGVKD, per germline. V dropped 6 bases and J dropped 4; count of bases not matched to a gene: 7.